The text below deals with one T cell receptor beta chain. The record originates from a study of shared T cell receptors in the human thymus. Germline CDR1 is WNHNN and CDR2 is SYGVQD (reference sequence). The CDR3 spans 14 residues. Unmatched junction bases numbered 4, after V lost 0 bases and J lost 8 bases. Profiled with immunoSEQ multiplex PCR; TCRdb holds only in-frame clones, not every one. The sample has roughly 500,000 clones; around 78% are singletons. These data were also reused for a study on human thymus T cells.

The sequence was obtained from a boy under two years old with a congenital heart defect. The rearrangement links TRBV10-1 to TRBJ2-4; the match to TRBD1 covers 7 bases. The sample taken for sequencing was thymocytes. The CDR3 spells CASSESGQRDIQYF. In nucleotides, the CDR3 is TGCGCCAGCAGTGAGTCGGGACAGAGGGACATTCAGTACTTC.